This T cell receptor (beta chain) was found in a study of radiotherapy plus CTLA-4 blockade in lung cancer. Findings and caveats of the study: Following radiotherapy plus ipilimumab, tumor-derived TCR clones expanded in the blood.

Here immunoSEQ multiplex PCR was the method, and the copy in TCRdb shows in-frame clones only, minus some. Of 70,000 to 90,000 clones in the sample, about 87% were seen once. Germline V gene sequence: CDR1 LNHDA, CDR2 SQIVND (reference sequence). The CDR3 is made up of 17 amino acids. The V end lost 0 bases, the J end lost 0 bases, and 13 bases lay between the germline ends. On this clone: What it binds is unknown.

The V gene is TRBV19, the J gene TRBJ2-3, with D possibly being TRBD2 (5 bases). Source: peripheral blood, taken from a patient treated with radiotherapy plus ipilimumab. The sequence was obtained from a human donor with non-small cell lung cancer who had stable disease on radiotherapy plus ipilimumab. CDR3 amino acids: CASSIDGGSVSTDTQYF. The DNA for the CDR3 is TGTGCCAGTAGTATAGATGGCGGGTCGGTCAGCACAGATACGCAGTATTTT.